This TCR beta chain was identified in a study of breast tumors, draining lymph nodes, adjacent tissues. Findings and limits, study-wide: Tumor TCR diversity was below lymph nodes but above nontumor tissue. Tumor T cell lymph node origin was a supported hypothesis, not proven.

A word on this clonotype: The antigen remains unidentified. A much larger clone lies one base from this, so it may be a read error. The conserved phenylalanine or tryptophan is not found at the CDR3 terminus, so this likely reflects a read error.

This CDR3 has 15 residues. V was trimmed by 4 bases and J by 4 bases, leaving 13 bases between them. CDR1 SEHNR and CDR2 FQNEAQ come from the germline V gene (reference sequence). Samples came from axillary lymph nodes draining the breast cancer. TCRdb ran MiXCR on the multiplex PCR reads and lists one entry per CDR3 protein. The table lists approximately 130,000 distinct CDR3 sequences, over 20% of them singletons. This TCR was sampled from a female donor with breast cancer. Some clones in this sample may be carry-over from other donors' samples. The chain is built from TRBV7-9 and TRBJ2-2, with D perhaps TRBD2 (5 bases). Sequencing was performed on axillary lymph node tissue. The CDR3 here is CASSSRAELTGELFV. For the CDR3, the DNA is TGTGCCAGCAGCTCGAGGGCCGAGCTCACCGGGGAGCTGTTTGTT.